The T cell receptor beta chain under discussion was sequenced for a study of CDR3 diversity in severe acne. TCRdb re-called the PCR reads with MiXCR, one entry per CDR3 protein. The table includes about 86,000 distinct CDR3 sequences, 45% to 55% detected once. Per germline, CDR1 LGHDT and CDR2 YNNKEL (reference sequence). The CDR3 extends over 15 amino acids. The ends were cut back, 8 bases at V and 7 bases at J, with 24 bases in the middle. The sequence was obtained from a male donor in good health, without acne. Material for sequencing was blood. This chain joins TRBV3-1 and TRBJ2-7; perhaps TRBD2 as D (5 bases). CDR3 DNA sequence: TGTGCCAGCGTTGAAGATGAACACCGAGGAGGAGAGCAGTACTTC. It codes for CASVEDEHRGGEQYF.